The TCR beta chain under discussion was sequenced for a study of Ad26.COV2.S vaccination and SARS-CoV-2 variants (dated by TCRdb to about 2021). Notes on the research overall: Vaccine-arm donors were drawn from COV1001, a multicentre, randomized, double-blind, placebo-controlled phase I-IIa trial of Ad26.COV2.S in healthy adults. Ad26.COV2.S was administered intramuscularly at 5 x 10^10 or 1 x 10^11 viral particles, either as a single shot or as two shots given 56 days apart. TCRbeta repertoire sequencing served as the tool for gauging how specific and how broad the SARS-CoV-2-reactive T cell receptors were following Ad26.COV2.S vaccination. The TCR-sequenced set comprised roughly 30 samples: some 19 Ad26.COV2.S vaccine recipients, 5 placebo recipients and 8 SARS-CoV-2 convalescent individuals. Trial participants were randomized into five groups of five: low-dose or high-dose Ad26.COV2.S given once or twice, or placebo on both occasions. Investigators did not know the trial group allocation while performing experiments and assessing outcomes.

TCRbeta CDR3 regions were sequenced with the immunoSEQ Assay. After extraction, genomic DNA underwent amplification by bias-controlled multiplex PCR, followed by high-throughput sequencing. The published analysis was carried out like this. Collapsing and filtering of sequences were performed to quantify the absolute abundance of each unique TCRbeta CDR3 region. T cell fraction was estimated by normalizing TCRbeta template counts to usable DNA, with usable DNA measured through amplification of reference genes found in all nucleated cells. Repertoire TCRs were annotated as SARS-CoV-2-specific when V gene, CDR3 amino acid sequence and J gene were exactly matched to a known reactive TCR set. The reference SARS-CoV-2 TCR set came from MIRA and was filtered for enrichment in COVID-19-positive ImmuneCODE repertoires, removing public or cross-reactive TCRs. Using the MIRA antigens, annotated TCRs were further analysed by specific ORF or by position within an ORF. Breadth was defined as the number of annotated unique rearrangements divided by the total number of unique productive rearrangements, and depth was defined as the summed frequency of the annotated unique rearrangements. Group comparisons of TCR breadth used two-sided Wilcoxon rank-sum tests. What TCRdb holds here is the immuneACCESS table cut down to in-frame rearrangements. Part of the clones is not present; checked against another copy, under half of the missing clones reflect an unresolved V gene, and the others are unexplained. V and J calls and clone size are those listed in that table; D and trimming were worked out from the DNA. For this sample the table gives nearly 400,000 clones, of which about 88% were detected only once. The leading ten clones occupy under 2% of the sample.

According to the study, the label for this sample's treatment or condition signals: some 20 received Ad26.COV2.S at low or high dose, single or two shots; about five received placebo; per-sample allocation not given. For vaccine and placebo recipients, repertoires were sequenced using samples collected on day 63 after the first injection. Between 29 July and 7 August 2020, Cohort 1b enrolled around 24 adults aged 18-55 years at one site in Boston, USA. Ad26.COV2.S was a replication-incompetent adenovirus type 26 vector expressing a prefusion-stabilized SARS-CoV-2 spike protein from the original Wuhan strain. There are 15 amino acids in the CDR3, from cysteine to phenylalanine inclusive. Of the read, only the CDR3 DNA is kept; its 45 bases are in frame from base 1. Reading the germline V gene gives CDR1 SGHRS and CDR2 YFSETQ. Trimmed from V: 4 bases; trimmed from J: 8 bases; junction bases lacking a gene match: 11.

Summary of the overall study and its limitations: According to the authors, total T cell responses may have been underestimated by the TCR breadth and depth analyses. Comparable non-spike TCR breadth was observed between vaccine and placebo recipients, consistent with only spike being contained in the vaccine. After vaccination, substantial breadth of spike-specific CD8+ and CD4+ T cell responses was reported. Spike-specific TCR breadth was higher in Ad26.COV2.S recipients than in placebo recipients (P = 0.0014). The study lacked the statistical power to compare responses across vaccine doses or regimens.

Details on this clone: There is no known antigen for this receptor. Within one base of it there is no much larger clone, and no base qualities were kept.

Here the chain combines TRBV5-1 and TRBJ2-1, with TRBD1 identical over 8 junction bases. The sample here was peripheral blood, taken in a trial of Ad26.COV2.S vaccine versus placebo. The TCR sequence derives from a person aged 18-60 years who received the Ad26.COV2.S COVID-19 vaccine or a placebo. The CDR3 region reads CASSAQGAIRDEQFF. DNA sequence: TGCGCCAGCAGCGCGCAGGGGGCGATTCGGGATGAGCAGTTCTTC.